These 8 T cell receptor beta chains came from one sample sequenced in a study of PD-L1 blockade in urothelial cancer. Produced via immunoSEQ multiplex PCR; TCRdb's table is partial and in-frame only. This sample has approximately 48,000 clones, with roughly 78% found just once. Specified time point: pretreatment peripheral blood. Sample: PBMCs, taken around atezolizumab (anti-PD-L1) treatment. These receptors were collected from a man aged 70 or older with urothelial cancer.

In DNA, the CDR3 is TGTGCCAGCAGTTTCGGACTAGCGGGGGACCCTCGCACAGATACGCAGTATTTT. It encodes CASSFGLAGDPRTDTQYF. The chain links TRBV28 to TRBJ2-3, with 13 bases aligning to TRBD2. This CDR3 has 18 residues. J gave up 1 base and V 3 bases, and 7 bases lay outside the gene matches. CDR1 MDHEN and CDR2 SYDVKM come from the germline V gene.

This chain connects TRBV18 to TRBJ1-1; no clear D. There are 13 residues in the CDR3. In germline, CDR1 is KGHSH, CDR2 LQKENI. Trimming removed 5 bases at V and 1 base at J, with 8 bases between. CDR3: CASSTGGNTEAFF. DNA of the CDR3: TGTGCCAGCTCAACGGGTGGGAACACTGAAGCTTTCTTT. Full variable domain (rest looked up from reference TRBV18 and TRBJ1-1): NAGVMQNPRHLVRRRGQEARLRCSPMKGHSHVYWYRQLPEEGLKFMVYLQKENIIDESGMPKERFSAEFPKEGPSILRIQQVVRGDSAAYFCASSTGGNTEAFFGQGTRLTVV.

The chain recombines TRBV5-1 with TRBJ2-7; 7 positions agree with TRBD1. CDR3 length equals 15 residues. The V gene's germline CDR1 is SGHRS and CDR2 YFSETQ. Unmatched junction bases numbered 7, after V lost 4 bases and J lost 0 bases. CDR3 residues: CASSMTGFSSYEQYF. DNA of the CDR3: TGCGCCAGCAGCATGACAGGGTTTAGCTCCTACGAGCAGTACTTC.

J is TRBJ1-5 and V is TRBV7-9; TRBD1 matches at 10 bases. This CDR3 is 13 amino acids long. Germline V gene data show CDR1 as SEHNR and CDR2 as FQNEAQ (reference sequence). The CDR3 reads CAEEGTGDQPQHF. In DNA form, the CDR3 reads TGTGCTGAGGAGGGGACAGGGGATCAGCCCCAGCATTTT. The full variable domain, its missing parts supplied by reference TRBV7-9 and TRBJ1-5, is DTGVSQNPRHKITKRGQNVTFRCDPISEHNRLYWYRQTLGQGPEFLTYFQNEAQLEKSRLLSDRFSAERPKGSFSTLEIQRTEQGDSAMYLCAEEGTGDQPQHFGDGTRLSIL.

The chain employs TRBV7-2 and TRBJ2-5, with D tentatively TRBD1 (6 bases). V was cut by 0 bases and J by 4 bases, with 9 bases left in between. Germline CDR1 and CDR2: SGHTA and FQGNSA. The length of the CDR3 is 14 residues. CDR3 region: CASSLAKGGETQYF. The CDR3 bases are TGTGCCAGCAGCTTAGCTAAAGGGGGAGAGACCCAGTACTTC.

The chain uses TRBV9 and TRBJ2-1; TRBD2 might be the D (6 bases). The CDR3 spans 12 residues. From germline, CDR1 is SGDLS and CDR2 YYNGEE. V was cut by 2 bases and J by 10 bases, with 10 bases left in between. CDR3 DNA sequence: TGTGCCAGCAGCGTCTACGGGAGAGAGCAGTTCTTC. Protein: CASSVYGREQFF.

In its sample, this clone was seen once. The chain's CDR3 is CASSLGYTGTSDGSYEQYF. For the CDR3, the DNA is TGCGCCAGCAGCTTGGGGTATACCGGGACTAGCGACGGCTCCTACGAGCAGTACTTC. J is TRBJ2-7 and V is TRBV5-1; 10 bases map to TRBD2. From germline, CDR1 is SGHRS and CDR2 YFSETQ. V lost 0 bases, J lost 0 bases, and 12 bases stayed unmatched. The CDR3 has 19 amino acids.

The gene calls are TRBV28 and TRBJ2-5; 13 bases are shared with TRBD2. This CDR3 spans 15 amino acids. Germline V gene sequence: CDR1 MDHEN, CDR2 SYDVKM. With V trimmed by 5 bases and J by 2 bases, 2 bases remained unmatched. Here the CDR3 DNA reads TGTGCCAGCAGTCCGGGACTAGCGGGACAAGAGACCCAGTACTTC. Translated, it gives CASSPGLAGQETQYF. The whole variable domain, filled in from reference TRBV28 and TRBJ2-5, reads DVKVTQSSRYLVKRTGEKVFLECVQDMDHENMFWYRQDPGLGLRLIYFSYDVKMKEKGDIPEGYSVSREKKERFSLILESASTNQTSMYLCASSPGLAGQETQYFGPGTRLLVL.